A single sample gave rise to the 15 T cell receptor beta chains below, sequenced in a study of PD-L1 blockade in urothelial cancer. Here immunoSEQ multiplex PCR was the method, and the copy in TCRdb shows in-frame clones only, minus some. The sample shows 71,000 or so clones, roughly 91% of them seen only once. Material: PBMCs, obtained around atezolizumab (anti-PD-L1) treatment. Receptor source: a man aged 55 to 70 with urothelial cancer.

V is TRBV6-1 and J is TRBJ2-5; D ambiguous. TRBJ2-7 matches the DNA end more closely, so the J call is doubtful. Germline values: CDR1 MNHNS, CDR2 SASEGT. There are 11 residues in the CDR3. The CDR3 region has the DNA TGTGCCAGCAGTTCAAACTACGAGCAGTACTTC. Its translation: CASSSNYEQYF.

The chain couples TRBV10-3 to TRBJ1-2, with TRBD1 identical over 8 bases. CDR1 and CDR2 from the germline V gene are ENHRY and SYGVKD. After removal of 6 bases from V and 4 bases from J, the junction contained 7 bases not matched to a gene. This CDR3 region has 14 residues. CDR3 sequence (DNA): TGTGCCATCAGCGCCTTGGGACAGGCCTATGGCTACACCTTC. Translated, it gives CAISALGQAYGYTF.

The V and J genes are TRBV19 and TRBJ1-1, with a tentative D call TRBD1 (6 bases). Trimming took off 4 bases at V and 8 bases at J, with 20 bases between the two ends. The CDR3 consists of 15 residues. Germline CDR1 and CDR2: LNHDA and SQIVND (reference sequence). The CDR3 nucleotides are TGTGCCAGTAGTACCACAGGGTTTAGGCCCTCAGAAGCTTTCTTT. Translated: CASSTTGFRPSEAFF. Complete variable domain (other parts from reference TRBV19 and TRBJ1-1): DGGITQSPKYLFRKEGQNVTLSCEQNLNHDAMYWYRQDPGQGLRLIYYSQIVNDFQKGDIAEGYSVSREKKESFPLTVTSAQKNPTAFYLCASSTTGFRPSEAFFGQGTRLTVV.

The genes are TRBV19 and TRBJ1-1, with D possibly matching TRBD1 (5 bases). The CDR3 loop spans 15 amino acids. V gave up 5 bases and J gave up 2 bases, with 15 bases separating them. The germline gives CDR1 LNHDA, CDR2 SQIVND (reference sequence). CDR3 nucleotides: TGTGCCAGTAGTGCGCCGACAGTCGGTAACACTGAAGCTTTCTTT. Amino acids: CASSAPTVGNTEAFF.

This clone was found once. The chain recombines TRBV10-1 with TRBJ2-5; D is perhaps TRBD1 (5 bases). Germline CDR1 is WNHNN and CDR2 is SYGVQD (reference sequence). The germline V and J ends were trimmed by 0 bases and 2 bases, with 13 bases remaining between them. The CDR3 spans 16 residues. CDR3 bases: TGCGCCAGCAGTGAGTCGAGTGGGGCCTTACAAGAGACCCAGTACTTC. Encoded protein: CASSESSGALQETQYF.

This chain uses TRBV7-2 with TRBJ1-6; D unclear. V was clipped by 4 bases and J by 0 bases, with 13 bases between them. Germline CDR1 SGHTA, CDR2 FQGNSA. The length of the CDR3 is 17 residues. The CDR3, as DNA: TGTGCCAGCAGCTCCTTTTTGGTTAGCTCCTATAATTCACCCCTCCACTTT. It codes for CASSSFLVSSYNSPLHF. Supplemented by reference TRBV7-2 and TRBJ1-6, the full variable domain reads GAGVSQSPSNKVTEKGKDVELRCDPISGHTALYWYRQSLGQGLEFLIYFQGNSAPDKSGLPSDRFSAERTGGSVSTLTIQRTQQEDSAVYLCASSSFLVSSYNSPLHFGNGTRLTVT.

The gene calls are TRBV7-9 and TRBJ1-2; TRBD1 matches at 8 bases. The CDR3 covers 15 residues. V lost 3 bases, J lost 8 bases, and 11 bases stayed unmatched. Germline V gives CDR1 SEHNR, CDR2 FQNEAQ (reference sequence). CDR3 sequence reads: CASSFTRQGLGGYTF. The CDR3 nucleotides are TGTGCCAGCAGCTTCACCAGACAGGGGCTGGGCGGCTACACCTTC.

DNA of the CDR3: TGTGCCAGCAGTTTATCGACAGGGGGGGCAGAGACCCAGTACTTC. As protein: CASSLSTGGAETQYF. V and J are TRBV28 and TRBJ2-5, with 9 positions matching TRBD1. V lost 1 base and J lost 4; bases outside the gene matches: 4. CDR1 is MDHEN and CDR2 is SYDVKM in the germline V gene. This CDR3 is 15 amino acids long. The full variable domain, completed using reference TRBV28 and TRBJ2-5, is DVKVTQSSRYLVKRTGEKVFLECVQDMDHENMFWYRQDPGLGLRLIYFSYDVKMKEKGDIPEGYSVSREKKERFSLILESASTNQTSMYLCASSLSTGGAETQYFGPGTRLLVL.

The J gene is TRBJ2-2, the V gene TRBV28, with TRBD2 identical over 8 bases. Unmatched junction bases numbered 9, after V lost 6 bases and J lost 3 bases. Germline CDR1 MDHEN, CDR2 SYDVKM. The CDR3 is made up of 16 amino acids. CDR3 bases: TGTGCCAGCAGGGGCGGTTTCGGGGGGGACACCGGGGAGCTGTTTTTT. This encodes CASRGGFGGDTGELFF. Full variable domain (remainder filled in from reference TRBV28 and TRBJ2-2): DVKVTQSSRYLVKRTGEKVFLECVQDMDHENMFWYRQDPGLGLRLIYFSYDVKMKEKGDIPEGYSVSREKKERFSLILESASTNQTSMYLCASRGGFGGDTGELFFGEGSRLTVL.

On this clone itself: Other DNA sequences in the same sample also yield this CDR3. This chain joins TRBV5-1 and TRBJ2-3; D may be TRBD2 (5 bases). Trimming cost V 2 bases and J 1 base, with 5 bases left between them. The CDR3 runs to 13 residues. Germline CDR1 SGHRS, CDR2 YFSETQ. For the CDR3, the DNA is TGCGCCAGCAGCTTCGGGGGCACAGATACGCAGTATTTT. Its translation: CASSFGGTDTQYF.

The chain's CDR3 is CASSLGPSYEQYF. In DNA form, the CDR3 reads TGTGCCAGCAGTTTGGGCCCTTCCTACGAGCAGTACTTC. The chain couples TRBV27 to TRBJ2-7; D is unclear. CDR3 length: 13 residues. CDR1 is MNHEY and CDR2 is SMNVEV in the germline V gene (reference sequence). Trimming took off 3 bases at V and 1 base at J, with 7 bases between the two ends.

The chain joins TRBV5-5 to TRBJ1-2; 9 nucleotides match TRBD1. Germline CDR1 is SGHKS and CDR2 is YYEKEE (reference sequence). After removal of 5 bases from V and 2 bases from J, the junction contained 4 bases not matched to a gene. The CDR3 contains 14 residues. The DNA of the CDR3 is TGTGCCAGCAGTTACGACAGGGGGAACTATGGCTACACCTTC. Residues: CASSYDRGNYGYTF.

The chain carries TRBV10-1 and TRBJ2-5, with a possible D match to TRBD1 (5 bases). In germline, CDR1 is WNHNN, CDR2 SYGVQD (reference sequence). Trimming removed 3 bases at V and 4 bases at J, with 15 bases between. CDR3 size: 15 residues. CDR3 nucleotide sequence: TGCGCCAGCAGTGAAGGGGTAATGGTCGGAGAGACCCAGTACTTC. As protein: CASSEGVMVGETQYF.

This sequence joins TRBV7-9 and TRBJ2-5; 11 bases fit TRBD2. With 3 bases clipped from V and 1 base from J, the junction kept 4 bases outside the gene matches. The CDR3 totals 16 residues. Germline V gene lookup returns CDR1 SEHNR and CDR2 FQNEAQ (reference sequence). CDR3 nucleotide sequence: TGTGCCAGCAGCTTTACTAGCGGGAGATTCCAAGAGACCCAGTACTTC. It specifies CASSFTSGRFQETQYF.

This clone was found a few times. CDR3 in amino acids: CASSPPGTGGVNTEAFF. The CDR3 nucleotides read TGTGCCAGCTCACCACCCGGGACAGGGGGCGTAAACACTGAAGCTTTCTTT. The chain recombines TRBV18 with TRBJ1-1; 12 positions match TRBD1. The V gene end was trimmed by 0 bases and the J gene end by 2 bases; junction bases not matched to a gene: 4. The length of the CDR3 is 17 residues. Germline assignment: CDR1 KGHSH and CDR2 LQKENI.